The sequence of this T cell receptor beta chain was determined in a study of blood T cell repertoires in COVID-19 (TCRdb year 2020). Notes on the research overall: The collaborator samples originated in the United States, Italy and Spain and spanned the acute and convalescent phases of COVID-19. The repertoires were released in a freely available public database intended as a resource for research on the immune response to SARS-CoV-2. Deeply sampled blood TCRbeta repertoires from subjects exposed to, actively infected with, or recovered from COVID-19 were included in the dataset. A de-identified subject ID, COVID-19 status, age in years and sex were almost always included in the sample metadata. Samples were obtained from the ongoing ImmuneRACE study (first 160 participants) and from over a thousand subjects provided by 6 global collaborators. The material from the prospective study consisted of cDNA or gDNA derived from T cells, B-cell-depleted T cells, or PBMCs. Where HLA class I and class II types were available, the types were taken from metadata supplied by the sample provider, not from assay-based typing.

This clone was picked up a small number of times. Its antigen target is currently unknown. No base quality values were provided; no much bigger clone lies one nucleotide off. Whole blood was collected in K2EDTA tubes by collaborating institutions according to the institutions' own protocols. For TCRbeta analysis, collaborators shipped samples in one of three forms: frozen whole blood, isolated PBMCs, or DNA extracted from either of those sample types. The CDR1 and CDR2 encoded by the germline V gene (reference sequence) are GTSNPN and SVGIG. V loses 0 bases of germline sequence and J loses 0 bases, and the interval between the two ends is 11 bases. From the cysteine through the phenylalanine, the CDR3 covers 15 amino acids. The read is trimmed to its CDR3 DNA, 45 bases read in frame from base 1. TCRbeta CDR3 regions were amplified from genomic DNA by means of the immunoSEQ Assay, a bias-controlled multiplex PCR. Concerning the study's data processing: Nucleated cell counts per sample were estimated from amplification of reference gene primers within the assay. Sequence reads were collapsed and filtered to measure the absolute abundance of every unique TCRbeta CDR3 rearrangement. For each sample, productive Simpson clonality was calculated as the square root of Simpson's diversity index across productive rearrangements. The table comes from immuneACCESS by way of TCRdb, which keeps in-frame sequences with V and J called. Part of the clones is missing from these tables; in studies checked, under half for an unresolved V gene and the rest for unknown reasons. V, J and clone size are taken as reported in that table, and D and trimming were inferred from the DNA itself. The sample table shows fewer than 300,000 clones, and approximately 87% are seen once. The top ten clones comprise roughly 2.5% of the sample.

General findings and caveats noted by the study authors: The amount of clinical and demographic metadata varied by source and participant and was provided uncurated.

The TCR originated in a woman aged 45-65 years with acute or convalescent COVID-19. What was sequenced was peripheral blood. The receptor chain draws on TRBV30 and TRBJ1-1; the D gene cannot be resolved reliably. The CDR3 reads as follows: CAWSVPPALNTEAFF. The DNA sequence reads TGTGCCTGGAGTGTACCTCCAGCGCTGAACACTGAAGCTTTCTTT.